The subject of this entry is one T cell receptor (beta chain). The entry originates in a study of Graves' ophthalmopathy and Graves' hyperthyroidism. Study summary: Peripheral blood was gathered at first diagnosis, ahead of any treatment whatsoever.

The V segment lost 5 bases and the J segment 5 bases; nucleotides outside the gene matches: 11. Per the germline V gene, CDR1 is SGHAT and CDR2 is FQNNGV. This CDR3 contains 17 residues. For repertoire sequencing, the TCR beta CDR3 regions were amplified from RNA transcripts. Second-round multiplex PCR came after first-round RT-PCR with HTBI primers. Using its own MiXCR run on the multiplex PCR reads, TCRdb lists one record per CDR3 protein. The sample carries about 160,000 distinct CDR3 sequences, less than 45% recorded once. Specimen: peripheral blood. This receptor was identified in a middle-aged woman with Graves' ophthalmopathy. The rearrangement uses TRBV11-2 and TRBJ2-7; 14 nucleotides agree with TRBD2. DNA for the CDR3: TGTGCCAGCAGCCCACCCGGGACTAGCGGGAGTACCCACGAGCAGTACTTC. This translates into CASSPPGTSGSTHEQYF.